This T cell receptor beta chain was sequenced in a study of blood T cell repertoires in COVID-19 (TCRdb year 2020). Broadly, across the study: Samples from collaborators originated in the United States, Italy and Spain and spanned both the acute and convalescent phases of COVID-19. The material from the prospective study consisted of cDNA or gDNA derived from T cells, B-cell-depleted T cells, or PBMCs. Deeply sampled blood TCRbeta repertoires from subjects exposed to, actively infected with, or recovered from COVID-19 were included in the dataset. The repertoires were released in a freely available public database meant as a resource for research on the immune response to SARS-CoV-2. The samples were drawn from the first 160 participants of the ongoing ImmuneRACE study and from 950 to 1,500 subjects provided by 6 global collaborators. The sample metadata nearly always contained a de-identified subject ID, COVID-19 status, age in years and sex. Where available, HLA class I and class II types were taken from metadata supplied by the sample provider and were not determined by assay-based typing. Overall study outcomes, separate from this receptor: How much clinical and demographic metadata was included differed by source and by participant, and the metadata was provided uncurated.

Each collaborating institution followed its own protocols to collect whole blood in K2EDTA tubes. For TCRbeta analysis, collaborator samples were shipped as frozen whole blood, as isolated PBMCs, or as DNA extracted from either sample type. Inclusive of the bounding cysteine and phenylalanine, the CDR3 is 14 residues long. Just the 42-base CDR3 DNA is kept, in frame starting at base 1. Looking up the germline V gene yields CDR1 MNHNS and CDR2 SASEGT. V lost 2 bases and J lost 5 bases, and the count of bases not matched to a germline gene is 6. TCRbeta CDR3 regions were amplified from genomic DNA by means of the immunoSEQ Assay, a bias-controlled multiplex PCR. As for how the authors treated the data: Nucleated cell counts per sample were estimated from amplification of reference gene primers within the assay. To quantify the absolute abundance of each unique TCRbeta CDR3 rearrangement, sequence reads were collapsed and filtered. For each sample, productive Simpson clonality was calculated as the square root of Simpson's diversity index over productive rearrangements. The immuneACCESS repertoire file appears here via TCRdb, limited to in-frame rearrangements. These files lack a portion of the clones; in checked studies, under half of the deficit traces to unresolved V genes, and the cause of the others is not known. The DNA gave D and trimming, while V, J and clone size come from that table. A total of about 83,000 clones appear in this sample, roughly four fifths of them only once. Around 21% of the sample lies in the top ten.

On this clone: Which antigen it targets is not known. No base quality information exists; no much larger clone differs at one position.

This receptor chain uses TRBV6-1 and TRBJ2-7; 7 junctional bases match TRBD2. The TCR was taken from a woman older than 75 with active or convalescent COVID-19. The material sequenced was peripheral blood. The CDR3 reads CASSESGLGHEQYF. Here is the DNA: TGTGCCAGCAGTGAATCTGGACTAGGGCACGAGCAGTACTTC.